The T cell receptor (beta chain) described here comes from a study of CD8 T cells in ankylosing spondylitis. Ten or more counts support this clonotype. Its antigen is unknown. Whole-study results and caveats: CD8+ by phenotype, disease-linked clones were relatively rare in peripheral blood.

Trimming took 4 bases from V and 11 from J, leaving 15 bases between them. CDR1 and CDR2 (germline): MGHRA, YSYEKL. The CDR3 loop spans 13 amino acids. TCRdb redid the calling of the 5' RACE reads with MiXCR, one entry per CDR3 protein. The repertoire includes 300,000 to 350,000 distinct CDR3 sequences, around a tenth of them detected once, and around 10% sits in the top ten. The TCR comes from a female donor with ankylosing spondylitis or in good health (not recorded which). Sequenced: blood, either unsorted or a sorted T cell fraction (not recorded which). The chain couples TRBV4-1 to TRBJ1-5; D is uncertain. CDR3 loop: CASSPEIRRAQHF. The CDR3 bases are TGCGCCAGCAGCCCCGAGATCCGCCGGGCCCAGCATTTT.